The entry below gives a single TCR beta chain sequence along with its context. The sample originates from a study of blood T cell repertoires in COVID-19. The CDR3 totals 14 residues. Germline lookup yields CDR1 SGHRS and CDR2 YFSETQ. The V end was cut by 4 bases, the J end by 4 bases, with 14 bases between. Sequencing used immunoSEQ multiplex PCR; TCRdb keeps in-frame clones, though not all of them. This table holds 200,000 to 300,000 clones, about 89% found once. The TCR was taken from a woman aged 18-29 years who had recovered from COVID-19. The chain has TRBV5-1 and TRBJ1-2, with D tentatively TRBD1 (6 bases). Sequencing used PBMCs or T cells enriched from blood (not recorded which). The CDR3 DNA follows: TGCGCCAGCAGCCACGACAGGCATGGCTATGGCTACACCTTC. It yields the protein CASSHDRHGYGYTF.